A single sample gave rise to the 14 T cell receptor beta chains below, sequenced in a study of shared clonotypes between healthy human individuals. The protocol was immunoSEQ multiplex PCR, while the TCRdb copy is restricted to in-frame clones and leaves out a portion. Of about 2 million clones listed, roughly 94% were seen once; the top ten hold about 1.1%. The naive CD8 population came from CD45RO-negative cells selected for CCR7, without terminally differentiated effector memory CD45RA+ cells. The sample taken for sequencing was naive CD8+ T cells sorted from blood. Source of these receptors: a man in his late teens or twenties in good health.

The chain recombines TRBV7-9 with TRBJ1-2; D remains unclear. Germline V gives CDR1 SEHNR, CDR2 FQNEAQ (reference sequence). The length of the CDR3 is 14 residues. V was trimmed by 0 bases and J by 3 bases, leaving 8 bases between them. DNA of the CDR3: TGTGCCAGCAGCTTAGCGGGGAGTCACTATGGCTACACCTTC. Protein: CASSLAGSHYGYTF. The full variable domain, with the rest looked up from reference TRBV7-9 and TRBJ1-2, is DTGVSQNPRHKITKRGQNVTFRCDPISEHNRLYWYRQTLGQGPEFLTYFQNEAQLEKSRLLSDRFSAERPKGSFSTLEIQRTEQGDSAMYLCASSLAGSHYGYTFGSGTRLTVV.

The chain combines TRBV9 with TRBJ2-5; TRBD2 matches 7 bases. CDR1 SGDLS and CDR2 YYNGEE come from the germline V gene. The J segment lost 1 base and the V segment lost 3 bases, leaving 12 bases of the junction unmatched. The CDR3 sequence is 17 residues long. CDR3 nucleotides: TGTGCCAGCAGCGAGGCCACTAGCGAACCGGTCCAAGAGACCCAGTACTTC. It codes for CASSEATSEPVQETQYF.

This chain links TRBV29-1 with TRBJ1-1; 7 nucleotides agree with TRBD1. Germline V lookup: CDR1 SQVTM, CDR2 ANQGSEA. The CDR3 is 12 residues long. V was pared by 5 bases and J by 4 bases, with 4 bases of the junction left unmatched. The CDR3 bases are TGCAGCGTTCACAGGGGTGGCACTGAAGCTTTCTTT. Translation gives CSVHRGGTEAFF.

The rearrangement links TRBV7-6 to TRBJ1-4; D gene uncertain. The germline CDR1 and CDR2 sequences are SGHVS and FNYEAQ. The length of the CDR3 is 16 residues. The V end was cut by 5 bases, the J end by 5 bases, with 18 bases between. The CDR3 region is CASSPTAGLGNEKLFF. The CDR3 nucleotides are TGTGCCAGCAGCCCCACCGCGGGTTTGGGGAATGAAAAACTGTTTTTT.

The gene calls are TRBV30 and TRBJ1-2; D unclear. From germline, CDR1 is GTSNPN and CDR2 SVGIG (reference sequence). This CDR3 is built from 12 residues. V lost 0 bases, J lost 6 bases, and 8 bases lay in between. The CDR3 region has the DNA TGTGCCTGGAGTGTACCATGGGATGGCTACACCTTC. It encodes CAWSVPWDGYTF. Looking up the rest from reference TRBV30 and TRBJ1-2 gives the full variable domain: SQTIHQWPATLVQPVGSPLSLECTVEGTSNPNLYWYRQAAGRGLQLLFYSVGIGQISSEVPQNLSASRPQDRQFILSSKKLLLSDSGFYLCAWSVPWDGYTFGSGTRLTVV.

Only one count was recorded for this clone. J is TRBJ2-2 and V is TRBV9, with D possibly being TRBD2 (6 bases). The V end was cut by 0 bases, the J end by 4 bases, with 13 bases between. The CDR3 runs 16 residues. Looked up from germline, CDR1 is SGDLS and CDR2 is YYNGEE. For the CDR3, the DNA is TGTGCCAGCAGCGTAGAGGGAGGCGGTGGCACCGGGGAGCTGTTTTTT. Protein sequence: CASSVEGGGGTGELFF.

This chain connects TRBV12-5 to TRBJ2-1; TRBD2 might be the D (5 bases). CDR1 is LGHNT, CDR2 FRNRAP, per germline. Trimming shortened V by 2 bases and J by 5 bases, and 10 bases separated the two germline ends. CDR3 size: 14 residues. CDR3 in amino acids: CASGLPGRDNEQFF. CDR3 nucleotide sequence: TGTGCTAGTGGTTTGCCGGGGAGAGACAATGAGCAGTTCTTC.

The chain recombines TRBV27 with TRBJ2-7, with 10 bases fitting TRBD1. This CDR3 contains 14 residues. From germline, CDR1 is MNHEY and CDR2 SMNVEV (reference sequence). V lost 5 bases to trimming and J lost 6 bases; unmatched junction nucleotides: 7. The CDR3 DNA is TGTGCCAGCAGTAGTCCCGGGACAGGGGCCGAGCAGTACTTC. It yields the protein CASSSPGTGAEQYF.

This rearrangement joins TRBV2 to TRBJ2-5; 8 bases agree with TRBD2. This CDR3 comprises 16 residues. Germline V gene sequence: CDR1 SNHLY, CDR2 FYNNEI. Trimming cost V 5 bases and J 3 bases; bases outside gene matches: 11. CDR3 loop: CASSSQLAENEETQYF. The CDR3 nucleotides read TGTGCCAGCAGTTCCCAACTAGCGGAGAACGAAGAGACCCAGTACTTC.

J is TRBJ1-1 and V is TRBV28, with 9 bases matching TRBD1. J lost 6 bases, V lost 4 bases, and 6 bases had no gene match. Germline loops: CDR1 MDHEN, CDR2 SYDVKM. The CDR3 covers 14 residues. In DNA, the CDR3 is TGTGCCAGCAGTTGGACAGGGGAAGACCCTGAAGCTTTCTTT. It specifies CASSWTGEDPEAFF.

This chain connects TRBV27 to TRBJ2-1, with D possibly TRBD1 on 5 matching bases. Trimming shortened V by 5 bases and J by 1 base, and 12 bases separated the two germline ends. Germline loops: CDR1 MNHEY, CDR2 SMNVEV (reference sequence). There are 15 residues in the CDR3. In nucleotides, the CDR3 is TGTGCCAGCAGTGCAGACAGAGAATCCTACAATGAGCAGTTCTTC. Translating it yields CASSADRESYNEQFF.

The V call is TRBV4-1, the J call TRBJ2-3; 8 bases match TRBD1. Germline CDR1 reads MGHRA; CDR2 reads YSYEKL. The CDR3 totals 15 residues. With 0 bases clipped from V and 5 bases from J, the junction kept 4 bases outside the gene matches. CDR3 sequence reads: CASSQEDRVVDTQYF. For the CDR3, the DNA is TGCGCCAGCAGCCAAGAGGACAGGGTAGTAGATACGCAGTATTTT.

V usage is TRBV10-2 and J usage is TRBJ2-5; no clear D gene. Germline V gene sequence: CDR1 WSHSY, CDR2 SAAADI. This CDR3 is 16 amino acids long. Trimming shortened V by 1 base and J by 2 bases, and 14 bases separated the two germline ends. The CDR3: CASSELLTPDQETQYF. CDR3 nucleotide sequence: TGCGCCAGCAGTGAGTTGCTGACACCAGATCAAGAGACCCAGTACTTC.

The chain combines TRBV9 with TRBJ2-7; no firm D call. The CDR3 sequence is 13 residues long. V was cut by 7 bases and J by 1 base, with 12 bases left in between. CDR1 SGDLS and CDR2 YYNGEE come from the germline V gene. The DNA of the CDR3 is TGTGCCAGCGGACCGACTCCTTCCTACGAGCAGTACTTC. Translation gives CASGPTPSYEQYF.